This T cell receptor (beta chain) originates from a study of T cell responses to AZD1222 COVID-19 vaccine. Whole-study results and caveats: Spike-specific TCRs gained breadth and depth after people received two AZD1222 doses. The study reported that nearly half of spike-specific TCRs target unmutated variant regions. The donor cohort was predominantly white British with a female majority, and clonal diversity may have been underestimated.

Notes on this clone: Its antigen remains unknown.

The CDR3 runs 12 residues. V was cut by 3 bases and J by 5 bases, with 5 bases left in between. The germline CDR1 and CDR2 sequences are ENHRY and SYGVKD. Method: immunoSEQ multiplex PCR; TCRdb's copy keeps in-frame clones and lacks some. Of 150,000 to 200,000 clones listed, around 92% are singletons. V is TRBV10-3 and J is TRBJ1-3; no definite D call. This TCR was sampled from an adult in good health. Sample: peripheral blood, taken on day 0 of AZD1222 vaccination. The CDR3 reads CAISDSRNTIYF. For the CDR3, the DNA is TGTGCCATCAGTGATTCCCGAAACACCATATATTTT.